These T cell receptor beta chains were read from a single sample in a study of OX40 agonist ivuxolimab in advanced cancers. TCRdb's table, derived via immunoSEQ multiplex PCR, lists solely in-frame clones and lacks some. The table lists about 120,000 clones, approximately 90% of them singletons. The sample here was CD4+ or CD8+ T cells sorted from blood, taken in a trial of the OX40 agonist ivuxolimab. Receptors were obtained from an adult with an advanced solid tumor such as melanoma, head and neck, liver or kidney cancer. Both conserved end residues are part of each CDR3. D genes are given only for firm matches. Clone size is given for some rows only: seen once, a few or many times, or a class if the clone is expanded.

d_call j_call v_call clone_size cdr3_aa cdr3_nt
TRBD2 TRBJ2-5 TRBV6-5 NA CASSYLLTSGQETQYF TGTGCCAGCAGTTACTTATTGACTAGCGGGCAAGAGACCCAGTACTTC
NA TRBJ1-4 TRBV7-3 NA CASSQGGVNEKLFF TGTGCCAGCAGCCAGGGCGGCGTTAATGAAAAACTGTTTTTT
NA TRBJ2-1 TRBV19 NA CASSEQGYNEQFF TGTGCCAGTAGTGAGCAGGGGTACAATGAGCAGTTCTTC
NA TRBJ1-1 TRBV5-6 NA CASSASPGITNTEAFF TGTGCCAGCAGCGCCTCTCCAGGGATCACGAACACTGAAGCTTTCTTT
TRBD2 TRBJ2-2 TRBV5-1 NA CASALGTSGGTGELFF TGCGCCAGCGCCCTGGGGACTAGCGGGGGTACCGGGGAGCTGTTTTTT
TRBD1 TRBJ1-2 TRBV28 once CASSFSQGAGFFGYTF TGTGCCAGCAGTTTCAGCCAGGGGGCAGGATTCTTCGGCTACACCTTC
NA TRBJ1-3 TRBV6-5 NA CASSYGGSGNTIYF TGTGCCAGCAGTTACGGGGGGTCCGGAAACACCATATATTTT
NA TRBJ2-3 TRBV30 NA CAWSWGGTDTQYF TGTGCCTGGAGCTGGGGGGGCACAGATACGCAGTATTTT
TRBD2 TRBJ2-3 TRBV5-4 once CASSLTSGGVIDTQYF TGTGCCAGCAGCTTGACTAGCGGGGGGGTGATAGATACGCAGTATTTT
NA TRBJ2-6 TRBV4-2 NA CASSQAGTGANVLTF TGTGCCAGCAGCCAGGCCGGGACTGGGGCCAACGTCCTGACTTTC
NA TRBJ2-7 TRBV11-3 NA CASSLGDNYEQYF TGTGCCAGCAGCTTAGGGGACAACTACGAGCAGTACTTC
TRBD1 TRBJ2-1 TRBV10-3 NA CAISEGTGVTYNEQFF TGTGCCATCAGTGAGGGGACAGGGGTGACCTACAATGAGCAGTTCTTC
TRBD1 TRBJ1-2 TRBV4-2 NA CASSLVGQGGDYGYTF TGTGCCAGCAGCTTGGTCGGACAGGGGGGAGACTATGGCTACACCTTC
NA TRBJ2-7 TRBV5-1 NA CASSLLRAGHEQYF TGCGCCAGCAGCTTGCTCAGGGCGGGTCACGAGCAGTACTTC
NA TRBJ2-7 TRBV10-3 NA CAISDPSRARWDEQYF TGTGCCATCAGTGATCCATCCAGGGCTCGGTGGGACGAGCAGTACTTC